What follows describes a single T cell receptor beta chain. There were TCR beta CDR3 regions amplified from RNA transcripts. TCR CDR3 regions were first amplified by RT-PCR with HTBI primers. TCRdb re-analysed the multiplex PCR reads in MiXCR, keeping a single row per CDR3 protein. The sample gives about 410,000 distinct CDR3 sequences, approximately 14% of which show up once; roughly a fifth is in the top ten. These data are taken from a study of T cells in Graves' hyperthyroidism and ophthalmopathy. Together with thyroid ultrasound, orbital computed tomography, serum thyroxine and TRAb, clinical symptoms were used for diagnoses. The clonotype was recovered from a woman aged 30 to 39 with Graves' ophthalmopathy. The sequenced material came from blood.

CDR3 sequence (DNA): TGTGCCAGCAACAAAGCGGGGTCCAAAAACATTCAGTACTTC. This gives the protein CASNKAGSKNIQYF. The chain recombines TRBV28 with TRBJ2-4; 7 bases agree with TRBD2. Germline V CDR1 and CDR2: MDHEN, SYDVKM. This CDR3 contains 14 residues. After removal of 7 bases from V and 2 bases from J, the junction contained 5 bases not matched to a gene.